This record concerns one T cell receptor beta chain sequence. The sample originates from a study of T cells in localized non-small cell lung cancer. V lost 4 bases, J lost 9 bases, and 16 bases lay in between. This CDR3 comprises 13 residues. Germline V gene data show CDR1 as SQVTM and CDR2 as ANQGSEA. Assay: immunoSEQ multiplex PCR; the TCRdb copy retains only in-frame clones and omits some. The repertoire includes about 60,000 clones, 90% of them detected once, and about 2.1% sits in the top ten. This clonotype was sampled from a woman aged 35 to 75 with stage I lung adenocarcinoma. J is TRBJ2-1 and V is TRBV29-1, with D tentatively TRBD2 (5 bases). The starting material was peripheral blood, obtained before any cancer treatment. The CDR3 loop reads CSVGQTGFGEQFF. The CDR3, as DNA: TGCAGCGTTGGTCAAACGGGGTTCGGTGAGCAGTTCTTC.